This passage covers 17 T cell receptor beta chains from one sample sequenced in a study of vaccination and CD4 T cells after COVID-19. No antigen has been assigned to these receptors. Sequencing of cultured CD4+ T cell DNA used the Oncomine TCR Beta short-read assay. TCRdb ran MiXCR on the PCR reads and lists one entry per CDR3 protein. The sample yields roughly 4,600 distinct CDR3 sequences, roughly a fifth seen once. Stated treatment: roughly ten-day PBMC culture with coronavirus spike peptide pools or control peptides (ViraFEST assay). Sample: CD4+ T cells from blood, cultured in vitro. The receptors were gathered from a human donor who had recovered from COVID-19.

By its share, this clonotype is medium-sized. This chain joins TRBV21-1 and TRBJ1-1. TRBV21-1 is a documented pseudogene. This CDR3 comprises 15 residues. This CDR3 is CASSKVSRSNTEAFF. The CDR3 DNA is TGTGCCAGCAGCAAAGTCTCCAGGTCGAACACTGAAGCTTTCTTT.

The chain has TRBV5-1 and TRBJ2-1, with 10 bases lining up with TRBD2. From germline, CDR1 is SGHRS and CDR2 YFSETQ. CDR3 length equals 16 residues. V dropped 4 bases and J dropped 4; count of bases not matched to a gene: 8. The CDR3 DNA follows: TGCGCCAGCAGCGTCTTAGCGGGGGGCCCATACAATGAGCAGTTCTTC. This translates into CASSVLAGGPYNEQFF.

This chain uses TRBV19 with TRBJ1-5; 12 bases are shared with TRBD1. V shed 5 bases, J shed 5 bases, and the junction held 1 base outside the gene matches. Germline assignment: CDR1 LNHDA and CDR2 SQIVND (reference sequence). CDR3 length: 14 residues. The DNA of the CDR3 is TGTGCCAGTAGTGGGACAGGGGGCTATCAGCCCCAGCATTTT. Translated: CASSGTGGYQPQHF.

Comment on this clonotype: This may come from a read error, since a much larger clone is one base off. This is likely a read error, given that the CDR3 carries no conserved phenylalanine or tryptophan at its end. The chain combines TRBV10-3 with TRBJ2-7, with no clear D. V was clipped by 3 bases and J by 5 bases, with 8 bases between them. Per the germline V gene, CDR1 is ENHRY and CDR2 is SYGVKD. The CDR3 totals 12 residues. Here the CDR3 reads CAISDISDEQYL. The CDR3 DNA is TGTGCCATCAGTGACATCAGTGACGAGCAGTACCTC.

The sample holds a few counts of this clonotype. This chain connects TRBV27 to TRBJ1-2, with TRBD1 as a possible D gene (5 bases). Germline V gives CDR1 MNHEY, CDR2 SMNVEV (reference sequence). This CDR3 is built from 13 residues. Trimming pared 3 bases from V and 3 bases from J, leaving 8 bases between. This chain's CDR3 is CASSFRDYYGYTF. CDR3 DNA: TGTGCCAGCAGTTTCAGGGACTACTATGGCTACACCTTC.

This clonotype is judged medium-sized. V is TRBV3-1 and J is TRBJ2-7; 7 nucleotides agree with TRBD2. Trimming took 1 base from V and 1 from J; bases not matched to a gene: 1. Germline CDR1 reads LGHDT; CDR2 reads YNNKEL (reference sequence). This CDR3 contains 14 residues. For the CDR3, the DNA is TGTGCCAGCAGCCAAGGAGCGGGGTCCTACGAGCAGTACTTC. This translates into CASSQGAGSYEQYF.

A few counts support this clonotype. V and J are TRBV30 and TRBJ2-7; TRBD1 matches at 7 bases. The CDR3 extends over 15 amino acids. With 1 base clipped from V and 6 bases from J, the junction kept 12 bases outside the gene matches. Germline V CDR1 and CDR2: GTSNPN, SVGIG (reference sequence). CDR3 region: CAWSAKSTGFGEQYF. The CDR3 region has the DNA TGTGCCTGGAGTGCCAAATCGACAGGGTTTGGCGAGCAGTACTTC. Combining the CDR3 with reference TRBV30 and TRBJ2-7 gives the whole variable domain SQTIHQWPATLVQPVGSPLSLECTVEGTSNPNLYWYRQAAGRGLQLLFYSVGIGQISSEVPQNLSASRPQDRQFILSSKKLLLSDSGFYLCAWSAKSTGFGEQYFGPGTRLTVT.

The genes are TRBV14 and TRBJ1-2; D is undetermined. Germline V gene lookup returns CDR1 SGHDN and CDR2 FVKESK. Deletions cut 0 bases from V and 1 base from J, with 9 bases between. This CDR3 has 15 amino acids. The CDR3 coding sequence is TGTGCCAGCAGCCAAGATCGAGTCGGTAACTATGGCTACACCTTC. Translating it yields CASSQDRVGNYGYTF.

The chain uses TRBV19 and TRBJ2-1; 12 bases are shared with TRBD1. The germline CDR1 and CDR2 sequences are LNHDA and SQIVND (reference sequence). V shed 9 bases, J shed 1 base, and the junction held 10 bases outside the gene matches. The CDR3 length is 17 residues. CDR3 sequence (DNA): TGTGCCAGCACCGGGACAGGGGGCTTAATATCCTACAATGAGCAGTTCTTC. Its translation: CASTGTGGLISYNEQFF.

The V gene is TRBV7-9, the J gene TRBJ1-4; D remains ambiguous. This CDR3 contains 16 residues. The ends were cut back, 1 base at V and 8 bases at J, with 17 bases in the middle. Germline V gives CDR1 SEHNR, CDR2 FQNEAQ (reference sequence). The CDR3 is CASSLGASPGREKLFF. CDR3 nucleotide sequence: TGTGCCAGCAGCTTAGGAGCGTCACCCGGTAGGGAAAAACTGTTTTTT. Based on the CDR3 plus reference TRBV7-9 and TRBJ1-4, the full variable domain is DTGVSQNPRHKITKRGQNVTFRCDPISEHNRLYWYRQTLGQGPEFLTYFQNEAQLEKSRLLSDRFSAERPKGSFSTLEIQRTEQGDSAMYLCASSLGASPGREKLFFGSGTQLSVL.

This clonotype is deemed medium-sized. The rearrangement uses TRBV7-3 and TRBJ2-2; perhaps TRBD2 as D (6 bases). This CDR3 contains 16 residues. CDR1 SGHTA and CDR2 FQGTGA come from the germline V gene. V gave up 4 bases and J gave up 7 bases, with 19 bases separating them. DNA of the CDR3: TGTGCCAGCAGCTCATTCCCGGGAGCAAGGCACGGGGAGCTGTTTTTT. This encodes CASSSFPGARHGELFF. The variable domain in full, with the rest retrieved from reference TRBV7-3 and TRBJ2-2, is GAGVSQTPSNKVTEKGKYVELRCDPISGHTALYWYRQSLGQGPEFLIYFQGTGAADDSGLPNDRFFAVRPEGSVSTLKIQRTERGDSAVYLCASSSFPGARHGELFFGEGSRLTVL.

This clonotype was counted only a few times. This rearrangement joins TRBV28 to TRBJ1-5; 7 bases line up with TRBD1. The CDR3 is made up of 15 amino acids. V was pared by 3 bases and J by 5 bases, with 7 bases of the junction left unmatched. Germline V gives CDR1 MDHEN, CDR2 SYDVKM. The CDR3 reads CASSFLGTVYQPQHF. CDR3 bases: TGTGCCAGCAGTTTCCTCGGGACAGTTTATCAGCCCCAGCATTTT.

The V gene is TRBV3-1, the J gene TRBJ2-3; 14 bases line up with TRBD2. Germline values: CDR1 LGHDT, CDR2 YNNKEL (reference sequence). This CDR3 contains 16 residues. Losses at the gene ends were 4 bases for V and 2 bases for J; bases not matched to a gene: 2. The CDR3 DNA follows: TGTGCCAGCAGCCCGACTAGCGGGGGGGCCACAGATACGCAGTATTTT. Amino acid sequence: CASSPTSGGATDTQYF.

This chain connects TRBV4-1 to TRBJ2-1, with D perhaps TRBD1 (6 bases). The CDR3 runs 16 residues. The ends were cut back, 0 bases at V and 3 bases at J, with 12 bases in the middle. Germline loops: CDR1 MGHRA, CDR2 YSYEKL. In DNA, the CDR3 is TGCGCCAGCAGCCAAGACGGGCAGGGGATCTACAATGAGCAGTTCTTC. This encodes CASSQDGQGIYNEQFF.

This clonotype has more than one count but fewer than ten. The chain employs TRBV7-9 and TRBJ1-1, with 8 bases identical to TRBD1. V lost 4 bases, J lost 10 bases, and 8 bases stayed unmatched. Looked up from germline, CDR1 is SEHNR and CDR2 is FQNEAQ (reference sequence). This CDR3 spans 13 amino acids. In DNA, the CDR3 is TGTGCCAGCAGCTCGGAGAGGACAGGGCGAGCTTTCTTT. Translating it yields CASSSERTGRAFF.

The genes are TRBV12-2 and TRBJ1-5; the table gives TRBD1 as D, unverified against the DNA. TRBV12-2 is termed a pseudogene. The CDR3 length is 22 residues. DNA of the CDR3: TGTGCAAGTCGCTCTCGACGGGGGGCCGGGACAGGTAATTCTTATAGCAATCAGCCCCAGCATTTT. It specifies CASRSRRGAGTGNSYSNQPQHF.

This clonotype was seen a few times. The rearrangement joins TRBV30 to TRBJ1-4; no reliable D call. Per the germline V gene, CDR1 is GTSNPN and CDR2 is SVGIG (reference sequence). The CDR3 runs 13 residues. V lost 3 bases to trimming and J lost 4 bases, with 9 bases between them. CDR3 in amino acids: CAWRQSFNEKLFF. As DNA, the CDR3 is TGTGCCTGGAGGCAGAGTTTTAATGAAAAACTGTTTTTT.